This is a list of T cell receptor beta chains from one sample in a study of cytomegalovirus exposure and HLA in healthy donors. Assay used: immunoSEQ multiplex PCR; TCRdb lists only in-frame clones, some missing. The sample includes about 160,000 clones, 80% to 85% of them seen just once. The sequencing sample was made of PBMCs. The source of these receptors is a boy aged 2 to 10 in good health and CMV-seronegative. The CDR3 runs from the conserved cysteine through the conserved F or W. Clone size is stated in some rows and not others, as once, few, many or a class when expanded.

size	V	J	CDR3
NA	TRBV13	TRBJ2-3	CASSLSGLAVTDTQYF
NA	TRBV2	TRBJ2-3	CASSNSQRYTDTQYF
NA	TRBV4-1	TRBJ1-5	CASSQTNGGGQPQHF
NA	TRBV15	TRBJ1-2	CATSRGFGSHYGYTF
NA	TRBV27	TRBJ1-2	CASSNHARANYGYTF
NA	TRBV14	TRBJ2-5	CASSQGRLAGLQETQYF
NA	TRBV28	TRBJ2-1	CASSPGTSGRYNEQFF
NA	TRBV7-7	TRBJ2-5	CASSLASGGTGETQYF
NA	TRBV30	TRBJ1-2	CAWSVQGTYGYTF
NA	TRBV7-9	TRBJ1-1	CASSYSTGLNTEAFF
NA	TRBV27	TRBJ1-1	CASWDRGNTEAFF
NA	TRBV2	TRBJ2-5	CASSEALSPSGGGETQYF
NA	TRBV12-5	TRBJ2-2	CASGLVRGTGELFF
NA	TRBV19	TRBJ1-1	CASSLRDRSTEAFF
NA	TRBV7-8	TRBJ1-1	CASSLSWTGDTEAFF
NA	TRBV27	TRBJ2-7	CASSFTLASSYEQYF
once	TRBV5-5	TRBJ1-2	CASNYGGLNYGYTF
NA	TRBV6-5	TRBJ1-1	CASSRIRDRDTEAFF
NA	TRBV27	TRBJ1-1	CASSRITGTGRAEAFF
NA	TRBV5-6	TRBJ2-1	CASSYGGGRPNEQFF
NA	TRBV30	TRBJ2-2	CAWNRGGELFF
NA	TRBV27	TRBJ1-3	CASSLYAGFSGNTIYF
NA	TRBV7-9	TRBJ2-3	CASSLALAGTDTQYF
NA	TRBV4-3	TRBJ1-1	CASSLQGGAEAFF
NA	TRBV4-1	TRBJ2-3	CASSQDGASGLRDTQYF
NA	TRBV18	TRBJ1-1	CASSKGPRRGWDTEAFF
NA	TRBV7-9	TRBJ1-2	CASSLARGYNGYTF
NA	TRBV5-5	TRBJ2-2	CASSLGSRGNTGELFF